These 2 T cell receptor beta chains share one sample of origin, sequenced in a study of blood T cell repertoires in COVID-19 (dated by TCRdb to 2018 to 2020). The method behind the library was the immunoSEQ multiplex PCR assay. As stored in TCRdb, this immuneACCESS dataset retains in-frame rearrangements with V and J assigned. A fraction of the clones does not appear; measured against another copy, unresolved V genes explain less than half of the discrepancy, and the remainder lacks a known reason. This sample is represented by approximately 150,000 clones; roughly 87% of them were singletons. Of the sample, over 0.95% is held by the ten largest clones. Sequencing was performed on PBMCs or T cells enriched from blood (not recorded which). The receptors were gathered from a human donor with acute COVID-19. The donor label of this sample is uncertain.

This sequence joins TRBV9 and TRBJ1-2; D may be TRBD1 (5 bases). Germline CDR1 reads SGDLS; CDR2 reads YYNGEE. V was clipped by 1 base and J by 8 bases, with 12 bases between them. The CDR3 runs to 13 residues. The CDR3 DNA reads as TGTGCCAGCAGCGTACAGGGAGGCGGCGGCTACACCTTC. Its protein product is CASSVQGGGGYTF.

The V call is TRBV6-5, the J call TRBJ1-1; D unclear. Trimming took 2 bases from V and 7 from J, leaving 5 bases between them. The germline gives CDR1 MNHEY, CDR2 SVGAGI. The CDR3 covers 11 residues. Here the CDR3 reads CASSYLNEAFF. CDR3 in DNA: TGTGCCAGCAGTTACCTAAATGAAGCTTTCTTT.